A single sample is the source of the 27 T cell receptor beta chains below, sequenced in a study of CXCR3-negative and CXCR3-positive naive CD8 T cells. The authors prepared UMI-labeled TRB cDNA libraries by 5' RACE. With the 5' RACE reads reprocessed, TCRdb shows one record per CDR3 protein and no DNA. This table lists approximately 88,000 distinct CDR3 sequences. Their recognized antigens are unknown. Findings and caveats of the study: Researchers report that CXCR3-positive naive cells carry more hydrophobic TRB CDR3s than CXCR3-negative naive cells.

Material: naive CXCR3+ CD8+ T cells from blood. Indicated subset: CD45RO-CCR7+CD27+CD95- naive CD8+ T cells expressing CXCR3 (TNR3+). The receptors shown here come from a human donor in good health. Some clones in this sample may be carry-over from other donors' samples.

The chain employs TRBV7-2 and TRBJ1-3. The CDR3 is 15 amino acids. Per germline, CDR1 SGHTA and CDR2 FQGNSA. The CDR3 loop reads CASSPKTFSGNTIYF. Full variable domain (rest looked up from reference TRBV7-2 and TRBJ1-3): GAGVSQSPSNKVTEKGKDVELRCDPISGHTALYWYRQSLGQGLEFLIYFQGNSAPDKSGLPSDRFSAERTGGSVSTLTIQRTQQEDSAVYLCASSPKTFSGNTIYFGEGSWLTVV.

The chain employs TRBV7-2 and TRBJ1-1. CDR1 and CDR2 (germline): SGHTA, FQGNSA. CDR3 size: 12 residues. This CDR3 reads CASSLMDTEAFF. Filled out from reference TRBV7-2 and TRBJ1-1, the complete variable domain reads GAGVSQSPSNKVTEKGKDVELRCDPISGHTALYWYRQSLGQGLEFLIYFQGNSAPDKSGLPSDRFSAERTGGSVSTLTIQRTQQEDSAVYLCASSLMDTEAFFGQGTRLTVV.

The V call is TRBV5-1, the J call TRBJ2-1; the D call of TRBD1 rests on TCRdb alone, since no DNA is present to check it. This CDR3 is 15 amino acids long. Per germline, CDR1 SGHRS and CDR2 YFSETQ. CDR3 sequence reads: CASSPWGTVKNEQFF.

V gene TRBV2 combines with J gene TRBJ2-7. Germline-derived CDR1 and CDR2 are SNHLY and FYNNEI. This CDR3 region has 15 residues. CDR3 in amino acids: CASTGDFAFTYEQYF. Using reference TRBV2 and TRBJ2-7 for the parts outside the CDR3, the full variable domain is EPEVTQTPSHQVTQMGQEVILRCVPISNHLYFYWYRQILGQKVEFLVSFYNNEISEKSEIFDDQFSVERPDGSNFTLKIRSTKLEDSAMYFCASTGDFAFTYEQYFGPGTRLTVT.

The chain couples TRBV24-1 to TRBJ2-3; TCRdb lists TRBD2, though no DNA is available to test this call. This CDR3 is built from 17 residues. The V gene's germline CDR1 is KGHDR and CDR2 SFDVKD. The CDR3 spells CATSDSLAGEGTDTQYF.

This sequence joins TRBV2 and TRBJ2-3; TCRdb's D call, TRBD1, is unchecked because there is no DNA. This CDR3 spans 16 amino acids. CDR1 is SNHLY, CDR2 FYNNEI, per germline. The CDR3 loop reads CASNKYRGSGTDTQYF.

V is TRBV7-9 and J is TRBJ2-7; TCRdb gives TRBD1 as the D gene, but with no DNA this cannot be confirmed. The CDR3 is made up of 14 amino acids. Germline V CDR1 and CDR2: SEHNR, FQNEAQ (reference sequence). CDR3 region: CASSGGQGGHEQYF.

V gene TRBV5-6 combines with J gene TRBJ2-2; the TCRdb call, TRBD1, lacks DNA for checking. The CDR3 has 14 residues. The germline CDR1 and CDR2 sequences are SGHDT and YYEEEE. The CDR3 protein is CASSMGQGPGELFF.

V usage is TRBV28 and J usage is TRBJ1-3; TCRdb calls TRBD1, which cannot be checked without DNA. Germline V CDR1 and CDR2: MDHEN, SYDVKM. This CDR3 is built from 14 residues. The CDR3 reads CASSPGQGRNTIYF.

V and J are TRBV7-6 and TRBJ2-5; the D gene TCRdb calls, TRBD2, cannot be checked with no DNA. Germline V CDR1 and CDR2: SGHVS, FNYEAQ. CDR3 length equals 20 residues. The CDR3 is CASSLIVTSGSLTGEETQYF.

The chain recombines TRBV14 with TRBJ2-1. Germline CDR1 is SGHDN and CDR2 is FVKESK. This CDR3 is built from 15 residues. The CDR3 spells CASSQGRRIYNEQFF. The full variable domain, completed using reference TRBV14 and TRBJ2-1, is EAGVTQFPSHSVIEKGQTVTLRCDPISGHDNLYWYRRVMGKEIKFLLHFVKESKQDESGMPNNRFLAERTGGTYSTLKVQPAELEDSGVYFCASSQGRRIYNEQFFGPGTRLTVL.

The chain employs TRBV29-1 and TRBJ2-1; TCRdb's D call, TRBD2, is unchecked because there is no DNA. The CDR3 has 15 residues. Looked up from germline, CDR1 is SQVTM and CDR2 is ANQGSEA. This CDR3 is CSVVGGGGKYNEQFF.

The chain carries TRBV7-8 and TRBJ2-2. The germline gives CDR1 SGHVS, CDR2 FQNEAQ. There are 13 residues in the CDR3. Here the CDR3 reads CASSLEYTGELFF.

This rearrangement joins TRBV5-4 to TRBJ2-4; TCRdb proposes TRBD1, but this gene call is untestable without DNA. The CDR3 sequence is 14 residues long. Germline values: CDR1 SGHNT, CDR2 YYREEE (reference sequence). The CDR3: CASSLGGVLNIQYF.

The rearrangement links TRBV4-3 to TRBJ1-3; the TCRdb call, TRBD1, lacks DNA for checking. Per germline, CDR1 LGHNA and CDR2 YSLEER. The CDR3 extends over 15 amino acids. The CDR3 loop is CASSPATGAGNTIYF.

The rearrangement uses TRBV7-9 and TRBJ2-1; without DNA, the TCRdb call of TRBD2 cannot be checked. In germline, CDR1 is SEHNR, CDR2 FQNEAQ (reference sequence). The CDR3 runs 17 residues. CDR3 protein: CASSHPVSGVSYNEQFF. Full variable domain (remainder filled in from reference TRBV7-9 and TRBJ2-1): DTGVSQNPRHKITKRGQNVTFRCDPISEHNRLYWYRQTLGQGPEFLTYFQNEAQLEKSRLLSDRFSAERPKGSFSTLEIQRTEQGDSAMYLCASSHPVSGVSYNEQFFGPGTRLTVL.

The rearrangement links TRBV6-1 to TRBJ2-1; there is no DNA to check the TCRdb D call of TRBD2. The CDR3 spans 14 residues. Per the germline V gene, CDR1 is MNHNS and CDR2 is SASEGT. This CDR3 reads CASTQGGEHNEQFF.

The V and J genes are TRBV12-3 or TRBV12-4 and TRBJ2-3; TCRdb's D gene call, TRBD2, goes unchecked for lack of DNA. The CDR3 has 14 residues. This CDR3 is CASSSSGRANTQYF.

This chain joins TRBV7-9 and TRBJ2-5; the TRBD1 assignment by TCRdb is unverifiable without DNA. The CDR3 is 13 amino acids. Germline CDR1 reads SEHNR; CDR2 reads FQNEAQ (reference sequence). The CDR3 sequence is CASSYPGGQALYF.

The gene calls are TRBV5-1 and TRBJ1-1. Germline V lookup: CDR1 SGHRS, CDR2 YFSETQ. The CDR3 totals 13 residues. This CDR3 is CASSLSGGTEAFF.

V gene TRBV6-6 combines with J gene TRBJ2-7. Germline lookup yields CDR1 MNHNY and CDR2 SVGAGI (reference sequence). The CDR3 covers 16 residues. CDR3 sequence: CASRPKVGSALYEQYF.

The V gene is TRBV11-2, the J gene TRBJ2-3; TCRdb gives TRBD2 as the D gene, but with no DNA this cannot be confirmed. Germline CDR1 reads SGHAT; CDR2 reads FQNNGV. The CDR3 spans 15 residues. This CDR3 is CASSLLWGGTDTQYF.

The CDR3 protein is CASSPLHLTETQYF. The gene calls are TRBV5-1 and TRBJ2-5. This CDR3 is 14 amino acids long. Germline CDR1 is SGHRS and CDR2 is YFSETQ.

The V and J genes are TRBV7-6 and TRBJ1-1; TCRdb reports TRBD1, a call that lacks DNA to check it against. CDR1 and CDR2 (germline): SGHVS, FNYEAQ. The CDR3 is 15 amino acids. Here the CDR3 reads CASSLEGRGNTEAFF.

CDR3 protein: CASSPGTIGSYEQYF. J is TRBJ2-7 and V is TRBV5-6; TCRdb picks TRBD2, but there is no DNA to check that call. Germline V gene lookup returns CDR1 SGHDT and CDR2 YYEEEE. There are 15 residues in the CDR3.

V and J are TRBV12-3 or TRBV12-4 and TRBJ1-1. The CDR3 extends over 13 amino acids. The CDR3 protein is CASSFRPNTEAFF.

V gene TRBV4-1 combines with J gene TRBJ2-3; TCRdb's D gene call, TRBD2, goes unchecked for lack of DNA. Germline CDR1 is MGHRA and CDR2 is YSYEKL. The CDR3 runs to 16 residues. The CDR3 region is CASSQKAGGYTDTQYF.